The T cell receptor beta chain described here comes from a study of blood T cell repertoires in COVID-19. Across the study: Whether acute or convalescent, the COVID-19 samples came from the United States, Italy and Spain. T cells, B-cell-depleted T cells, or PBMCs provided the cDNA or gDNA that served as material.

This clone was picked up a small number of times. In the original analysis: From reference gene primer amplification, estimates of nucleated cell counts were derived. The method was immunoSEQ multiplex PCR; TCRdb's version includes in-frame clones alone and lacks a portion of them. The V and J calls and clone size come from that table; D and trimming were worked out from the DNA. Found here are about 40,000 clones, about 91% of them singletons; the top ten hold less than 20%. The sample taken for sequencing was peripheral blood. The receptor was isolated from a woman aged 25 to 39 in a cohort sampled during active COVID-19.

The CDR3: CACLKTRVNYGYTF. CDR3 in DNA: TGTGCCTGTTTAAAAACCAGGGTCAACTATGGCTACACCTTC. The V gene is TRBV30, the J gene TRBJ1-2; D perhaps matches TRBD1 (5 bases). Deletions cut 6 bases from V and 2 bases from J, with 16 bases between. CDR1 and CDR2 from the germline V gene are GTSNPN and SVGIG (reference sequence). This CDR3 region has 14 residues.